The present T cell receptor (beta chain) was sequenced within a study of a mutant IDH1 vaccine in newly diagnosed glioma. In the study overall: Weeks 1, 3, 5, 7, 11, 15, 19 and 23 were when patients received their eight vaccinations. Earlier care involved radiotherapy, temozolomide, or both, and the majority received both.

This CDR3 region has 12 residues. CDR1 is MNHNY and CDR2 is SVGAGI in the germline V gene (reference sequence). V was clipped by 7 bases and J by 8 bases, with 14 bases between them. On this clone itself: Antigen unknown.

The assay was immunoSEQ multiplex PCR, and TCRdb's table has in-frame clones only and misses some. This sample carries roughly 29,000 clones, 65% to 85% of them seen once, and the ten largest clones take approximately 7.6%. The time point denotes: week 23, last vaccination. Mutant IDH1 20-mer peptide, at 300 ug, made up each vaccine dose, with topical imiquimod. Findings of the study overall: Immune responses induced by the vaccine were seen in roughly 93% of patients, spanning multiple MHC alleles. Changes in the top peripheral T cell clonotypes seemingly had no bearing on pseudoprogression.

This chain links TRBV6-6 with TRBJ1-2; D is ambiguous. Here the sequenced sample was PBMCs, taken from a glioma patient whose treatment included an IDH1 peptide vaccine. This receptor was obtained from a woman aged 18-35 years with glioma. CDR3 amino acids: CASTLREGGYTF. The CDR3 DNA sequence: TGTGCCAGCACCCTGAGGGAAGGGGGCTACACCTTC.